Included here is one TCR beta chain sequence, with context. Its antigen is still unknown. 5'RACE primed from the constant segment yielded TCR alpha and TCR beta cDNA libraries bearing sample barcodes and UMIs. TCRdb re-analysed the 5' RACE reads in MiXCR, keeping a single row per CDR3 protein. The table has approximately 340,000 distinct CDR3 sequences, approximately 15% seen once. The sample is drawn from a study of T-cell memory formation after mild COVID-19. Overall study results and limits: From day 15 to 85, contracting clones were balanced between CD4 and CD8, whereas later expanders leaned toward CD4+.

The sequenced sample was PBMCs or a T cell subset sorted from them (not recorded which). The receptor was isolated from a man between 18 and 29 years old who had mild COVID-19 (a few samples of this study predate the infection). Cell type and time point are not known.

The CDR3 sequence: CSESRQPQHF. The CDR3 DNA sequence: TGCAGTGAATCCCGCCAGCCCCAGCATTTT. The J gene is TRBJ1-5, the V gene TRBV20-1; D gene ambiguous. The ends were cut back, 7 bases at V and 7 bases at J, with 8 bases in the middle. This CDR3 region has 10 residues. CDR1 DFQATT and CDR2 SNEGSKA come from the germline V gene (reference sequence).